What follows is one T cell receptor (beta chain) and its context. Other DNA sequences of this sample code for an identical CDR3. The V gene end was trimmed by 5 bases and the J gene end by 4 bases; junction bases not matched to a gene: 4. Germline V lookup: CDR1 MNHEY, CDR2 SMNVEV (reference sequence). The CDR3 totals 15 residues. PCR primers comprised 60 Vbeta and 13 Jbeta primers. TCRdb's table, derived via immunoSEQ multiplex PCR, lists solely in-frame clones and lacks some. This table has around 100,000 clones, 55% to 75% appearing once. This specimen comes from a study of cytomegalovirus exposure and HLA in healthy donors.

The chain employs TRBV27 and TRBJ2-2, with 10 positions matching TRBD1. The sample was PBMCs. The receptor's source is a man between 25 and 39 years old in good health and CMV-seropositive. The CDR3: CASSPDRGLTGELFF. CDR3 nucleotide sequence: TGTGCCAGCAGTCCCGACAGGGGGCTCACCGGGGAGCTGTTTTTT.